This entry is about one TCR beta chain. The time point was: persistent/refractory GD, antithyroid drugs over 5 years with positive TRAb. Researchers made the TCR library from RNA that was extracted from PBMCs. The TCR beta library used iRepertoire HTBI primers with Arm-PCR amplification of CDR3. TCRdb re-called the multiplex PCR reads with MiXCR, one entry per CDR3 protein. Here the sample spans over 650,000 distinct CDR3 sequences, about 32% being singletons. This sample stems from a study of regulatory T cells in long-lasting Graves disease. The germline V gene encodes CDR1 SGHAT and CDR2 FQNNGV. Trimming took 3 bases from V and 0 from J; bases not matched to a gene: 8. This CDR3 comprises 16 residues.

The gene calls are TRBV11-2 and TRBJ2-7, with TRBD2 matching over 7 bases. The source material was peripheral blood mononuclear cells (PBMCs), sampled when the disease was refractory, from a patient treated with antithyroid drugs. This sequence was found in a female donor with Graves disease. CDR3 coding DNA: TGTGCCAGCAGCTTGGGGGGGACTGTCAGCTCCTACGAGCAGTACTTC. Encoded protein: CASSLGGTVSSYEQYF.